These 2 T cell receptor beta chains were all obtained from the same sample, sequenced in a study of cytomegalovirus exposure and HLA in healthy donors. This PCR relied on a set of 60 Vbeta primers and 13 Jbeta primers. Clones were read by immunoSEQ multiplex PCR, and TCRdb kept only the in-frame ones, dropping some. The data hold some 96,000 clones, with approximately 78% observed a single time. Sequencing input: PBMCs. The source of these receptors is a woman aged 55 to 70 in good health and CMV-seronegative.

This chain connects TRBV7-9 to TRBJ2-3; 15 nucleotides line up with TRBD2. The germline gives CDR1 SEHNR, CDR2 FQNEAQ (reference sequence). With V trimmed by 4 bases and J by 0 bases, 5 bases remained unmatched. This CDR3 region has 18 residues. The CDR3 loop reads CASSSGTSGGYSTDTQYF. The CDR3 DNA reads as TGTGCCAGCAGCTCCGGGACTAGCGGGGGGTATAGCACAGATACGCAGTATTTT.

The V and J genes are TRBV6-5 and TRBJ1-1; weak D call: TRBD1 (5 bases). The CDR3 covers 13 residues. Germline V gene lookup returns CDR1 MNHEY and CDR2 SVGAGI. Trimming took 8 bases from V and 3 from J, leaving 13 bases between them. The CDR3 protein is CASHRQRYTEAFF. The CDR3 bases are TGTGCCAGCCATAGACAGAGATACACTGAAGCTTTCTTT.